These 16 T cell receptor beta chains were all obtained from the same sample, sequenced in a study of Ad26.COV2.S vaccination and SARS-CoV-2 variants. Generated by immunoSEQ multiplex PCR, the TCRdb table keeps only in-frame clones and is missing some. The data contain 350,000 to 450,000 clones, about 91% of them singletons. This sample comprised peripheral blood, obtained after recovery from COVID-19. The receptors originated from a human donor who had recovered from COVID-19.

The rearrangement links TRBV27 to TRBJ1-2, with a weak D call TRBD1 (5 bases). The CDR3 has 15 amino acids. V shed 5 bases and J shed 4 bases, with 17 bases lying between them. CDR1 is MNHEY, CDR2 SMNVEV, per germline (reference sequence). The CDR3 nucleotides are TGTGCCAGCAGTCCGAAGTCTCCGACAGTCTATGGCTACACCTTC. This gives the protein CASSPKSPTVYGYTF.

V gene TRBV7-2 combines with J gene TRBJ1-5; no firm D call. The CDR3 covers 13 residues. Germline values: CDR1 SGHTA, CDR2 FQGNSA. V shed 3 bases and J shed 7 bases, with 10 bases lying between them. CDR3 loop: CASSLEGKQPQHF. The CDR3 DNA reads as TGTGCCAGCAGCTTGGAGGGAAAACAGCCCCAGCATTTT.

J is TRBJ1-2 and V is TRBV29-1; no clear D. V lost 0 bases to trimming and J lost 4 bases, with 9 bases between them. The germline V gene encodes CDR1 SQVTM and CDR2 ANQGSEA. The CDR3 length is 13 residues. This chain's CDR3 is CSVEEREIYGYTF. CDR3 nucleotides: TGCAGCGTTGAAGAACGGGAAATCTATGGCTACACCTTC.

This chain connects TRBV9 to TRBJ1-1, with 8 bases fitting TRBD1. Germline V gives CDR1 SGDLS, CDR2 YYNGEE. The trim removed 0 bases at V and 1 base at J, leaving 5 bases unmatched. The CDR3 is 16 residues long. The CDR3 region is CASSVVGGQENTEAFF. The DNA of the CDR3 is TGTGCCAGCAGCGTAGTGGGGGGACAGGAGAACACTGAAGCTTTCTTT.

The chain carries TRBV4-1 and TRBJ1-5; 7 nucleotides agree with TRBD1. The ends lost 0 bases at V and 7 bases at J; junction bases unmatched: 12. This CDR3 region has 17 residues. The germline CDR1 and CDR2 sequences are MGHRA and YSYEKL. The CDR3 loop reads CASSQDPTGSFSQPQHF. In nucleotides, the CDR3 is TGCGCCAGCAGCCAAGACCCGACAGGGAGTTTTTCGCAGCCCCAGCATTTT.

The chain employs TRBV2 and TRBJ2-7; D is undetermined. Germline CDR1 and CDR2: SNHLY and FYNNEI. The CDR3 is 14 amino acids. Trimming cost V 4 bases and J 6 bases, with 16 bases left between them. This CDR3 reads CASSGSSSTSEQYF. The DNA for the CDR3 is TGTGCCAGCAGTGGTTCTTCTTCGACGAGCGAGCAGTACTTC.

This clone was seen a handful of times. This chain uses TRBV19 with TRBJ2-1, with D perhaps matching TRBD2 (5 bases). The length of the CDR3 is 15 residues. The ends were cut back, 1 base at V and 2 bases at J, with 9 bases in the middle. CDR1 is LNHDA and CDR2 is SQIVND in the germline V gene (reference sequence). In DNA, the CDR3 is TGTGCCAGTAGTATAGTAAAGGGAGCCTACAATGAGCAGTTCTTC. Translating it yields CASSIVKGAYNEQFF.

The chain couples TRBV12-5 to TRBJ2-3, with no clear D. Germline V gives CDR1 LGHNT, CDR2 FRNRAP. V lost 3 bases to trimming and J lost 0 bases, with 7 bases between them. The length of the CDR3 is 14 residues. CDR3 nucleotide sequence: TGTGCTAGTGGTTTCGGATCTAGCACAGATACGCAGTATTTT. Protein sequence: CASGFGSSTDTQYF.

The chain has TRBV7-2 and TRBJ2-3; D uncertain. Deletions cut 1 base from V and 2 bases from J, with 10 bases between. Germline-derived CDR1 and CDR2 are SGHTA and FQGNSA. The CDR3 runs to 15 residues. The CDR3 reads CASSLVRQNTDTQYF. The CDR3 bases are TGTGCCAGCAGCTTAGTGCGGCAGAACACAGATACGCAGTATTTT.

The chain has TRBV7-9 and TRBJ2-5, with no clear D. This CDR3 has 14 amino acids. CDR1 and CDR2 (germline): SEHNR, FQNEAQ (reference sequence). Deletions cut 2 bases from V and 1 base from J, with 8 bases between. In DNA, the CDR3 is TGTGCCAGCAGCTTATTGCCAGCCCAAGAGACCCAGTACTTC. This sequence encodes CASSLLPAQETQYF.

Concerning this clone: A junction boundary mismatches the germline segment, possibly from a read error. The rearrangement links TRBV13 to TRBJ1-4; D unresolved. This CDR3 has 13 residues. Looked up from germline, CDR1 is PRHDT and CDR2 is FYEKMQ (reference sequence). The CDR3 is CASRLGWDEKLFF. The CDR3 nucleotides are TGTGCCAGCAGGTTAGGTTGGGATGAAAAACTGTTTTTT. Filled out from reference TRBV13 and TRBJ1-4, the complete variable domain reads AAGVIQSPRHLIKEKRETATLKCYPIPRHDTVYWYQQGPGQDPQFLISFYEKMQSDKGSIPDRFSAQQFSDYHSELNMSSLELGDSALYFCASRLGWDEKLFFGSGTQLSVL.

Here the CDR3 reads CASSVASGGAVGELFF. The CDR3 DNA is TGTGCCAGCAGTGTCGCTAGCGGGGGGGCGGTCGGGGAGCTGTTTTTT. The chain joins TRBV6-1 to TRBJ2-2; 12 bases are a match to TRBD2. J was trimmed by 7 bases and V by 4 bases; bases with no gene match: 7. The CDR3 contains 16 residues. CDR1 and CDR2 (germline): MNHNS, SASEGT.

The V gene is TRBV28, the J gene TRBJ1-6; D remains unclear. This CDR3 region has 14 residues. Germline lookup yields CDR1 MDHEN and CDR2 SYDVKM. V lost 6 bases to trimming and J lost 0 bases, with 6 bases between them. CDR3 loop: CASRPFSYNSPLHF. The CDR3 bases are TGTGCCAGCAGGCCTTTCTCCTATAATTCACCCCTCCACTTT.

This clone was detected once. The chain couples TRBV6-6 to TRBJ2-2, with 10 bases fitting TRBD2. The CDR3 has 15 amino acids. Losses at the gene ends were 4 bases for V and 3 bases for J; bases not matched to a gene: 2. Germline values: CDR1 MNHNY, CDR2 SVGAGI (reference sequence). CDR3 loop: CASSLSGGDTGELFF. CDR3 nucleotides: TGTGCCAGCAGTTTGAGCGGGGGGGACACCGGGGAGCTGTTTTTT.

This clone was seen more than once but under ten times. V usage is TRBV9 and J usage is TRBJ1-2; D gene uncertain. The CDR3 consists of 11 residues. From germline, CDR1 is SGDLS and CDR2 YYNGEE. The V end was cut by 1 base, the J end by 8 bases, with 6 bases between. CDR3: CASSVNGGYTF. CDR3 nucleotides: TGTGCCAGCAGCGTAAATGGGGGCTACACCTTC.

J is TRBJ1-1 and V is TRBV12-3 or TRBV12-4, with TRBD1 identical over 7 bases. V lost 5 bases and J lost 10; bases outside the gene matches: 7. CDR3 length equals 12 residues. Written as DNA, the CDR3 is TGTGCCAGCAGTCTCGCTGGGACAGTAGCTTTCTTT. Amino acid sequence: CASSLAGTVAFF.